This T cell receptor (beta chain) was recovered during a study of OX40 agonist ivuxolimab in advanced cancers. TCRdb's copy holds only in-frame clones and misses some; the assay was immunoSEQ multiplex PCR. Found here are some 77,000 clones, 70% to 90% of them singletons; the top ten hold approximately 1.1%. Notes on this clone: Other DNA sequences in this specimen translate into the identical CDR3.

Per the germline V gene, CDR1 is ENHRY and CDR2 is SYGVKD. The CDR3 contains 15 residues. V lost 8 bases, J lost 1 base, and 9 bases stayed unmatched. This TCR was sampled from an adult with an advanced solid tumor such as melanoma, head and neck, liver or kidney cancer. The chain recombines TRBV10-3 with TRBJ2-3; 7 positions agree with TRBD2. The material sequenced was CD4+ or CD8+ T cells sorted from blood, taken in a trial of the OX40 agonist ivuxolimab. CDR3 sequence (DNA): TGTGCCATCGGTCTTGCGGGAGAAGGCACAGATACGCAGTATTTT. It specifies CAIGLAGEGTDTQYF.